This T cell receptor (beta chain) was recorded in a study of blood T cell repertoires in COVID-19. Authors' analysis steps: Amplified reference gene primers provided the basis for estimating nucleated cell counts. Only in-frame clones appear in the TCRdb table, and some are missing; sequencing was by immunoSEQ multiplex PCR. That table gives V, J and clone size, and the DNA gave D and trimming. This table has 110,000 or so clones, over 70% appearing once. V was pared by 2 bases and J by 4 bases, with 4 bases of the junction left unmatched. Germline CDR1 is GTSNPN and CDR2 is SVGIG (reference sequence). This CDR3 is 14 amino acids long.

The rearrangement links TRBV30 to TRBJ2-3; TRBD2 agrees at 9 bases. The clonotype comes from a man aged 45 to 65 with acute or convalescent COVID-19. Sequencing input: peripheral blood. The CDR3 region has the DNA TGTGCCTGGAGTCCGGGACTAGCCGCAGATACGCAGTATTTT. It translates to CAWSPGLAADTQYF.